These T cell receptor beta chains were read from a single sample in a study of blood T cells in healthy people across ages. TCRdb re-called the 5' RACE reads through MiXCR, storing one row per CDR3 protein. This sample has some 940,000 distinct CDR3 sequences, with 25% to 30% found just once. This sample was shared with a second study, whose subject was T cells of mothers and their children.

Sequencing was done on a sample of blood. Every receptor here comes from a woman between 35 and 50 years old in good health. Both conserved end residues are part of each CDR3. D genes are given only for firm matches. Size values are once, few and many counts, or a class for expanded clones, and some rows have none.

d_gene	abundance	v_gene	j_gene	CDR3nt	CDR3aa
TRBD2	many	TRBV11-2	TRBJ2-2	TGTGCCAGCAGCCCACAGTGGGAGCGGGGCGGGGAGCTGTTTTTT	CASSPQWERGGELFF
.	few	TRBV5-1	TRBJ2-2	TGCGCCAGCAGTTCTCAAGTGCGGATCGGGGAGCTGTTTTTT	CASSSQVRIGELFF
.	few	TRBV21-1	TRBJ1-2	TGTGCCAGCAGCAAAGCCTGGAGGTGCTATGGCTACACCTTC	CASSKAWRCYGYTF
TRBD1	.	TRBV13	TRBJ1-3	TGTGCCAGCAGCCTCTTCACAGGGGTCCCGTTGGGGTCTGGAAACACCATATATTTT	CASSLFTGVPLGSGNTIYF
.	.	TRBV28	TRBJ1-4	TGTGCCAGCAGTCCCCCGACGACCGAAAAACTGTTTTTT	CASSPPTTEKLFF
.	few	TRBV5-1	TRBJ1-1	TGCGCCAGCAGCCCAGCCGGAGGGGGTCTGAACACTGAAGCTTTCTTT	CASSPAGGGLNTEAFF
TRBD1	.	TRBV7-2	TRBJ1-4	TGTGCCAGCAGCCCCCGACAGGGGGGGGGAAAACTGTTTTTT	CASSPRQGGGKLFF
.	few	TRBV6-1	TRBJ2-1	TGTGCCAGCAGTGAGACTATTGGACAGCCAGAGCAGTTCTTC	CASSETIGQPEQFF
TRBD1	.	TRBV6-6	TRBJ1-4	TGTGCCAGCAGGCCCAGGGCAGGGGGTGAAAAACTGTTTTTT	CASRPRAGGEKLFF
.	.	TRBV5-1	TRBJ1-4	TGCGCCAGCAGCTTGGAGGGTACTAATGAAAAACTGTTTTTT	CASSLEGTNEKLFF
TRBD1	few	TRBV7-6	TRBJ1-2	TGTGCCAGCCGACGCGGCCGAAACAGGGGACGAGATTACTATGGCTACACCTTC	CASRRGRNRGRDYYGYTF
TRBD2	.	TRBV20-1	TRBJ2-3	TGCAGTGCTCTAAGAGGGACTACTAGCACAGATACGCAGTATTTT	CSALRGTTSTDTQYF
.	.	TRBV20-1	TRBJ2-7	TGCAGTGCTCCCCGAATAGCGGCGGCCAGCTCCTACAATGAGCAGTACTTC	CSAPRIAAASSYNEQYF
.	.	TRBV7-9	TRBJ2-7	TGTGCCAGCAGCCGCGGTGGTAGCAACTCCTACGAGCAGTACTTC	CASSRGGSNSYEQYF
.	few	TRBV3-1	TRBJ2-7	TGTGCCAGCAGCCAAGCGGGGGCGGAGCAGTACTTC	CASSQAGAEQYF
TRBD1	few	TRBV7-9	TRBJ2-7	TGTGCCAGCAGCGACCGGGACAGGGGGACCTACGAGCAGTACTTC	CASSDRDRGTYEQYF
.	.	TRBV5-1	TRBJ2-1	TGCGCCAGCAGCTTGCACTTATCACAGTACAATGAGCAGTTCTTC	CASSLHLSQYNEQFF
.	.	TRBV5-4	TRBJ2-7	TGTGCCAGCAGCCCGGACTTGAAATACGAGCAGTACTTC	CASSPDLKYEQYF
TRBD1	.	TRBV12-3/TRBV12-4	TRBJ1-4	TGTGCCAGCAGCACAGGGGGCGATGAAAAACTGTTTTTT	CASSTGGDEKLFF
.	many	TRBV12-3/TRBV12-4	TRBJ2-7	TGTGCCAGCAGTTTCTCGGTCGGGCTCGGCTCCTACGAGCAGTACTTC	CASSFSVGLGSYEQYF